This T cell receptor (beta chain) was captured in a study of regulatory T cells in long-lasting Graves disease. Study-level points and caveats: Less diverse TCR repertoires were seen in persistent Graves' patients than in newly diagnosed ones.

Time point reported: persistent/refractory GD, antithyroid drugs over 5 years with positive TRAb. Extracted RNA from PBMCs served as the source of the TCR library. To make TCR beta libraries, researchers used iRepertoire HTBI primers and Arm-PCR of CDR3 regions. From the multiplex PCR reads, TCRdb called clonotypes with MiXCR, one entry per CDR3 protein. This table has approximately 400,000 distinct CDR3 sequences, 20% to 25% appearing once. Trimming cost V 4 bases and J 0 bases; bases outside gene matches: 3. The CDR3 spans 15 residues. Germline V CDR1 and CDR2: SGHTA, FQGNSA. With respect to this clonotype: The antigen remains unidentified.

The source of this sequence is a female donor with Graves disease. The chain combines TRBV7-2 with TRBJ1-5, with TRBD1 matching over 7 bases. The source material was peripheral blood mononuclear cells (PBMCs), sampled when the disease was refractory, from a patient treated with antithyroid drugs. CDR3 nucleotides: TGTGCCAGCAGCTCGAACAGGGGTAGCAATCAGCCCCAGCATTTT. Amino acid sequence: CASSSNRGSNQPQHF.